These T cell receptor beta chains were read from a single sample in a study of blood T cell repertoires in COVID-19. Some clones are missing from TCRdb's copy, which holds only in-frame ones; the method was immunoSEQ multiplex PCR. The table shows about 250,000 clones, with 75% to 85% occurring only once. Source material: PBMCs or T cells enriched from blood (not recorded which). The receptors were gathered from a woman aged 50 to 60 with acute COVID-19. CDR3s include the opening cysteine and the closing phenylalanine or tryptophan. Each record gives: clone size, J gene, D gene, V gene, CDR3 protein, CDR3 DNA. The D gene is left open where the match is weak. Only part of the rows carry a size: once, few, many, or a class if the clone is expanded.

>once|TRBJ1-1|.|TRBV3-1/TRBV3-2
CASSQDMGGWTEAFF
TGTGCCAGCAGCCAAGATATGGGGGGATGGACTGAAGCTTTCTTT
>.|TRBJ2-7|.|TRBV7-2
CASSLALGQKIYEQYF
TGTGCCAGCAGCTTAGCCCTAGGACAGAAGATCTACGAGCAGTACTTC
>.|TRBJ1-1|TRBD1|TRBV5-4
CASSSTGAGTEAFF
TGTGCCAGCAGCTCGACAGGGGCGGGCACTGAAGCTTTCTTT
>.|TRBJ1-1|.|TRBV13
CASRLQVEAFF
TGTGCCAGCAGGTTACAGGTTGAAGCTTTCTTT
>.|TRBJ1-1|TRBD1|TRBV29-1
CSVDATGNPRAFF
TGCAGCGTTGATGCGACAGGGAACCCCAGAGCTTTCTTT
>.|TRBJ2-2|TRBD1|TRBV5-5
CASSLGARGTGELFF
TGTGCCAGCAGCTTGGGGGCCAGGGGGACCGGGGAGCTGTTTTTT
>.|TRBJ1-5|.|TRBV7-2
CASTKYGRNQPQHF
TGTGCCAGCACAAAGTATGGGAGGAATCAGCCCCAGCATTTT
>.|TRBJ2-3|TRBD1|TRBV5-1
CASSSDRATDTQYF
TGCGCCAGCAGCTCGGACAGGGCCACAGATACGCAGTATTTT
>once|TRBJ1-1|.|TRBV9
CASSLHPTGNSAEAFF
TGTGCCAGCAGCCTACACCCCACAGGGAATAGCGCTGAAGCTTTCTTT
>.|TRBJ1-6|.|TRBV21-1
CASKRGRVTNSPLHF
TGTGCCAGCAAGAGGGGGCGCGTCACCAATTCACCCCTCCACTTT
>once|TRBJ1-1|TRBD1|TRBV2
CASNRQGSTEAFF
TGTGCCAGCAACCGACAGGGGAGCACTGAAGCTTTCTTT
>.|TRBJ2-1|.|TRBV5-1
CASKMGQPRDEQFF
TGCGCCAGCAAGATGGGTCAGCCCCGGGATGAGCAGTTCTTC
>.|TRBJ2-7|TRBD1|TRBV11-2
CASNYNAGTGLHYEQYF
TGTGCCAGCAACTATAATGCCGGGACAGGCTTGCACTACGAGCAGTACTTC
>.|TRBJ1-2|.|TRBV30
CAWSAGGGGHYF
TGTGCCTGGAGTGCCGGGGGGGGCGGCCATTACTTC
>.|TRBJ2-7|TRBD1|TRBV7-2
CASSPRQGRYEQYF
TGTGCCAGCAGCCCACGACAGGGGAGGTACGAGCAGTACTTC
>.|TRBJ2-1|TRBD2|TRBV13
CASSLTGIAGRIFYNEQFF
TGTGCCAGCAGCTTAACCGGGATAGCGGGGCGTATTTTTTACAATGAGCAGTTCTTC
>.|TRBJ1-3|TRBD1|TRBV9
CASSAGTGKNTIYF
TGTGCCAGCAGCGCCGGGACAGGGAAAAACACCATATATTTT
>.|TRBJ1-1|.|TRBV3-1/TRBV3-2
CASSQGRRVYTEAFF
TGTGCCAGCAGCCAAGGGAGGAGGGTATACACTGAAGCTTTCTTT
>.|TRBJ1-1|TRBD1|TRBV4-1
CASSRGDRDVTEAFF
TGCGCCAGCAGCCGAGGGGACAGGGATGTCACTGAAGCTTTCTTT
>.|TRBJ1-4|.|TRBV9
CASSPRQATNEKLFF
TGTGCCAGCAGCCCACGACAGGCGACTAATGAAAAACTGTTTTTT
>.|TRBJ1-2|TRBD1|TRBV18
CASSPGQGYGYTF
TGTGCCAGCTCACCTGGACAGGGCTATGGCTACACCTTC
>.|TRBJ2-7|.|TRBV14
CASSQVSGTGYEQYF
TGTGCCAGCAGCCAAGTAAGCGGGACAGGATACGAGCAGTACTTC
>.|TRBJ1-1|.|TRBV6-5
CASSPTDRLYEAFF
TGTGCCAGCAGTCCCACCGACAGGCTATATGAAGCTTTCTTT
>.|TRBJ1-5|.|TRBV18
CASSPLGAGNQPQHF
TGTGCCAGCTCACCGCTAGGGGCTGGCAATCAGCCCCAGCATTTT
>.|TRBJ2-1|TRBD2|TRBV7-9
CASSVSEVAGVNEQFF
TGTGCCAGCAGCGTTAGCGAGGTAGCGGGAGTCAATGAGCAGTTCTTC
>once|TRBJ2-5|TRBD1|TRBV5-1
CASSPAPQGAEETQYF
TGCGCCAGCAGCCCGGCACCCCAGGGGGCGGAAGAGACCCAGTACTTC
>many|TRBJ1-2|TRBD1|TRBV19
CASSKRTGSNYGYTF
TGTGCCAGTAGTAAAAGGACAGGTAGTAACTATGGCTACACCTTC
>.|TRBJ1-5|.|TRBV7-2
CASRLDGSVMPQHF
TGTGCCAGCAGATTAGACGGTTCGGTGATGCCCCAGCATTTT
>.|TRBJ1-3|.|TRBV7-9
CASSLPRGRSGNTIYF
TGTGCCAGCAGCTTACCGCGGGGGCGGTCCGGAAACACCATATATTTT
>.|TRBJ2-4|.|TRBV12-3/TRBV12-4
CASRGGGKNIQYF
TGTGCCAGCAGGGGGGGTGGAAAAAACATTCAGTACTTC
>.|TRBJ1-1|.|TRBV12-3/TRBV12-4
CASSLYGNTEAFF
TGTGCCAGCAGTTTATACGGGAACACTGAAGCTTTCTTT
>.|TRBJ1-5|TRBD1|TRBV4-3
CASSQGTGIVSNQPQHF
TGCGCCAGCAGCCAAGGGACAGGAATTGTTAGCAATCAGCCCCAGCATTTT
>.|TRBJ2-7|.|TRBV12-3/TRBV12-4
CASSADTRSQQYF
TGTGCCAGCAGTGCGGACACGCGCTCCCAGCAGTACTTC
>.|TRBJ2-2|.|TRBV7-2
CASSLDWGLPNTGELFF
TGTGCCAGCAGCTTAGATTGGGGACTTCCTAACACCGGGGAGCTGTTTTTT
>.|TRBJ1-2|.|TRBV5-6
CASTRRGRLGGYTF
TGTGCCAGCACCCGGCGGGGGCGTCTTGGCGGCTACACCTTC
>.|TRBJ1-5|.|TRBV7-2
CASSRSGRGSNQPQHF
TGTGCCAGCAGCCGCAGTGGGCGGGGTAGCAATCAGCCCCAGCATTTT
>.|TRBJ1-1|TRBD1|TRBV6-5
CATKQDREGTEAFF
TGTGCCACCAAACAAGACAGGGAAGGGACTGAAGCTTTCTTT
>.|TRBJ2-2|.|TRBV25-1
CASSELGYTGELFF
TGTGCCAGCAGTGAACTCGGGTACACCGGGGAGCTGTTTTTT
>.|TRBJ1-1|.|TRBV7-9
CASSFRVTEAFF
TGTGCCAGCAGCTTTCGAGTCACTGAAGCTTTCTTT
>.|TRBJ1-2|.|TRBV30
CAWSTPPGGYTF
TGTGCCTGGAGTACCCCACCCGGTGGCTACACCTTC
>.|TRBJ2-1|TRBD2|TRBV7-8
CASSSPLTSGGYNEQFF
TGTGCCAGCAGCTCCCCTCTGACTAGCGGGGGGTACAATGAGCAGTTCTTC
>.|TRBJ1-5|.|TRBV9
CASSPGENQPQHF
TGTGCCAGCAGCCCCGGGGAGAATCAGCCCCAGCATTTT
>once|TRBJ1-1|.|TRBV18
CASSLNGMNTEAFF
TGTGCCAGCTCACTAAATGGCATGAACACTGAAGCTTTCTTT
>.|TRBJ2-5|TRBD1|TRBV9
CASSLGQAQETQYF
TGTGCCAGCAGCTTAGGACAGGCGCAAGAGACCCAGTACTTC
>.|TRBJ1-2|TRBD1|TRBV30
CAWSGDRRIGYTF
TGTGCCTGGAGCGGGGACAGGCGTATTGGCTACACCTTC
>.|TRBJ1-5|TRBD1|TRBV5-5
CASSYTGQGLLEPQHF
TGTGCCAGCAGCTATACGGGACAGGGTCTATTAGAGCCCCAGCATTTT
>.|TRBJ1-1|.|TRBV18
CASSPLEIMNTEAFF
TGTGCCAGCTCACCACTTGAGATCATGAACACTGAAGCTTTCTTT
>.|TRBJ2-7|TRBD2|TRBV13
CASSDGRASGGDEQYF
TGTGCCAGCAGCGACGGCCGGGCTAGCGGGGGGGACGAGCAGTACTTC
>.|TRBJ1-6|TRBD1|TRBV7-2
CASSLLPDRNNSPLHF
TGTGCCAGCAGCTTATTACCGGACAGGAATAATTCACCCCTCCACTTT
>.|TRBJ1-2|.|TRBV21-1
CASSKGGQGGYGYTF
TGTGCCAGCAGCAAAGGGGGACAGGGCGGCTATGGCTACACCTTC
>.|TRBJ1-2|TRBD1|TRBV7-8
CASSPRDRANYGYTF
TGTGCCAGCAGCCCTCGGGACAGGGCTAACTATGGCTACACCTTC
>.|TRBJ1-1|.|TRBV19
CASSITPTEAFF
TGTGCCAGTAGTATTACTCCCACTGAAGCTTTCTTT
>.|TRBJ1-2|.|TRBV7-9
CASSLVGDPYGYTF
TGTGCCAGCAGCTTAGTCGGGGATCCCTATGGCTACACCTTC
>.|TRBJ2-5|TRBD1|TRBV15
CATSRNGQGSQETQYF
TGTGCCACCAGCAGGAATGGACAGGGGTCCCAAGAGACCCAGTACTTC
>.|TRBJ1-2|TRBD1|TRBV29-1
CSVAKRDSNYGYTF
TGCAGCGTTGCCAAACGGGACAGCAACTATGGCTACACCTTC